This T cell receptor (beta chain) was captured in a study of cytomegalovirus exposure and HLA in healthy donors. This CDR3 region has 13 residues. Germline values: CDR1 MNHEY, CDR2 SVGAGI. With V trimmed by 5 bases and J by 4 bases, 4 bases remained unmatched. The donors belonged to the approximately 120-subject validation cohort, separate from the roughly 600-subject first cohort. The method was immunoSEQ multiplex PCR; TCRdb's version includes in-frame clones alone and lacks a portion of them. The profile shows 150,000 to 200,000 clones, roughly 88% of them singletons. To note about this clone: Its matching antigen is unknown.

Study-wide findings and caveats: High sensitivity and specificity were reportedly achieved when the classifier diagnosed cytomegalovirus status. The CMV antigen specificity of a few CMV-associated chains was confirmed through in vitro analysis. Altogether, some 160 TCR beta chains were recorded as cytomegalovirus-associated.

Sequencing input: PBMCs. This sequence was found in a woman aged 18-29 years in good health and CMV-seronegative. J is TRBJ1-2 and V is TRBV6-5; 7 bases agree with TRBD1. CDR3 sequence (DNA): TGTGCCAGCAGTGGAGGGGGCGCCTATGGCTACACCTTC. Protein product: CASSGGGAYGYTF.